A selection of T cell receptor beta chains follows, all from one sample in a study of blood T cell repertoires in COVID-19. The protocol was immunoSEQ multiplex PCR, while the TCRdb copy is restricted to in-frame clones and leaves out a portion. The sample yields about 200,000 clones, roughly 80% seen once. Material: peripheral blood. The receptors derive from a woman in her forties with COVID-19, enrolled during active disease. The CDR3 runs from the conserved cysteine through the conserved F or W. A D gene is named only where the DNA matches it firmly. Size values are once, few and many counts, or a class for expanded clones, and some rows have none.

v_call	clone_size	d_call	j_call	cdr3_aa	cdr3_nt
TRBV11-2	-	TRBD2	TRBJ2-5	CASSLATGGGAGETQYF	TGTGCCAGCAGCTTAGCTACTGGCGGGGGGGCTGGAGAGACCCAGTACTTC
TRBV3-1/TRBV3-2	-	-	TRBJ1-6	CASSPTGVRDNSPLHF	TGTGCCAGCAGCCCAACCGGGGTCCGGGATAATTCACCCCTCCACTTT
TRBV6-5	-	TRBD1	TRBJ2-3	CAGTEPGQGTDTQYF	TGTGCCGGGACGGAGCCGGGACAGGGCACAGATACGCAGTATTTT
TRBV19	-	TRBD2	TRBJ2-3	CASAGQGGFTDTQYF	TGTGCCAGCGCGGGGCAGGGAGGGTTCACAGATACGCAGTATTTT
TRBV19	few	-	TRBJ2-3	CASSISKASTDTQYF	TGTGCCAGTAGTATATCCAAAGCTAGCACAGATACGCAGTATTTT
TRBV5-4	-	-	TRBJ1-4	CASSIGQYNEKLFF	TGTGCCAGCAGCATCGGACAGTATAATGAAAAACTGTTTTTT
TRBV6-1	-	TRBD1	TRBJ2-5	CASSGWTGGLEETQYF	TGTGCCAGCAGTGGCTGGACAGGGGGCTTAGAAGAGACCCAGTACTTC
TRBV5-4	-	-	TRBJ1-2	CASSLRDNYGYTF	TGTGCCAGCAGCTTGCGGGATAACTATGGCTACACCTTC
TRBV10-3	-	TRBD2	TRBJ2-1	CAISGGLADYNEQFF	TGTGCCATCAGCGGTGGACTAGCGGATTACAATGAGCAGTTCTTC
TRBV6-6	-	TRBD1	TRBJ1-1	CASSQDRGGSYTEAFF	TGTGCCAGCAGTCAAGACAGGGGGGGATCGTACACTGAAGCTTTCTTT
TRBV9	-	-	TRBJ1-1	CASSVDQGADTEAFF	TGTGCCAGCAGCGTAGACCAGGGTGCGGACACTGAAGCTTTCTTT
TRBV5-1	-	TRBD1	TRBJ1-3	CASSGTGAFSGNTIYF	TGCGCCAGCTCCGGGACAGGGGCTTTCTCTGGAAACACCATATATTTT
TRBV5-1	-	TRBD1	TRBJ1-4	CASSGDRGDVVRKLFF	TGCGCCAGCAGCGGGGACAGGGGAGATGTCGTACGAAAACTGTTTTTT
TRBV5-1	-	-	TRBJ2-2	CASSLDGENTGELFF	TGCGCCAGCAGCTTGGACGGTGAGAACACCGGGGAGCTGTTTTTT
TRBV12-3/TRBV12-4	-	-	TRBJ1-1	CASSLPQGNEAFF	TGTGCCAGCAGTTTACCCCAGGGGAATGAAGCTTTCTTT
TRBV10-3	-	TRBD2	TRBJ2-3	CAISPGGGATDTQYF	TGTGCCATCAGCCCCGGCGGGGGGGCAACAGATACGCAGTATTTT
TRBV5-4	-	TRBD1	TRBJ2-5	CASSLPSAGGVETQYF	TGTGCCAGCAGCCTACCCTCAGCAGGGGGTGTGGAGACCCAGTACTTC
TRBV7-2	-	-	TRBJ1-2	CASSLQQGKTAGYTF	TGTGCCAGCAGCCTACAACAGGGTAAGACTGCTGGCTACACCTTC
TRBV10-3	-	TRBD2	TRBJ2-7	CAISNLAGGSSYEQYF	TGTGCCATCAGTAACTTAGCGGGGGGTTCCTCCTACGAGCAGTACTTC
TRBV30	-	TRBD1	TRBJ1-2	CAWSVRGGANGYTF	TGTGCCTGGAGTGTAAGAGGGGGCGCGAATGGCTACACCTTC
TRBV7-2	few	-	TRBJ1-4	CASSSSPGTGEKLFF	TGTGCCAGCAGCTCCTCCCCGGGGACTGGGGAAAAACTGTTTTTT
TRBV5-1	-	TRBD1	TRBJ1-1	CASSSTTGGRGVNTEAFF	TGCGCCAGCAGCTCAACTACAGGGGGCCGGGGGGTGAACACTGAAGCTTTCTTT
TRBV29-1	-	TRBD1	TRBJ2-7	CSVQDRDLGEQYF	TGCAGCGTTCAAGACAGGGATTTGGGAGAGCAGTACTTC
TRBV7-2	-	-	TRBJ1-1	CASSLGLALNTEAFF	TGTGCCAGCAGCTTAGGTCTGGCTCTGAACACTGAAGCTTTCTTT
TRBV2	few	TRBD1	TRBJ2-7	CASSPGQGVYEQYF	TGTGCCAGCAGTCCGGGACAGGGAGTCTACGAGCAGTACTTC
TRBV9	-	-	TRBJ2-2	CASSVGGDFTQGELFF	TGTGCCAGCAGCGTAGGTGGGGACTTCACGCAGGGGGAGCTGTTTTTT